This T cell receptor beta chain was profiled in a study of Graves' ophthalmopathy and Graves' hyperthyroidism. Points from the study as a whole: Also, most clonotypes expanded in the thyroid above 0.001 frequency appeared in blood. Cross-validated, the 13-signature model showed 87.88%/81.08% sensitivity/specificity, and 80%/75% in the test set.

The CDR3 totals 16 residues. Trimming took 0 bases from V and 8 from J, leaving 16 bases between them. Looked up from germline, CDR1 is LGHNA and CDR2 is YNFKEQ. The authors amplified TCR beta CDR3 regions, and they did so from RNA transcripts for repertoire sequencing. Scientists carried out first-round RT-PCR using HTBI primers and then a second-round multiplex PCR. A single record per CDR3 protein comes from TCRdb applying MiXCR to the multiplex PCR reads. The sample gives roughly 1.1 million distinct CDR3 sequences, around a third of which show up once; 11% is in the top ten. Only a few counts were recorded for this clonotype. Its antigen is still unknown. Included hyperthyroidism patients were aged 18 to 65 and newly diagnosed (under 2 months' duration). Diagnostic conclusions were grounded in clinical symptoms, serum thyroxine, TRAb, thyroid ultrasound and orbital computed tomography.

The J gene is TRBJ1-4, the V gene TRBV4-2; a weak D match, TRBD1 (6 bases). The material sequenced was peripheral blood or thyroid tissue (not recorded which). The clonotype originates from an adult man with Graves' hyperthyroidism. The CDR3 DNA reads TGTGCCAGCAGCCAAGATGACGGGGGCATACGGGAAAAACTGTTTTTT. Translating it yields CASSQDDGGIREKLFF.